This T cell receptor beta chain comes out of a study of shared clonotypes between healthy human individuals. Study-wide background: Three plates were used per donor for CD4 naive, three for CD4 memory, two for CD8 naive and one for CD8 memory.

Whole-study findings and limits: The naive CD4 repertoires of a few donors were compared, and around 4.7% of clonotypes were shared.

For this clone: The target antigen is unknown.

It was across several immunoSEQ plates that each subset's genomic DNA was evenly split. Sequencing used immunoSEQ multiplex PCR; TCRdb keeps in-frame clones, though not all of them. The sample consists of roughly 2 million clones, around 95% of them appearing once. This CDR3 has 13 residues. CDR1 and CDR2 from the germline V gene are SGHDN and FVKESK. Trimming took 4 bases from V and 2 from J; bases not matched to a gene: 2. The specimen sequenced was naive CD4+ T cells sorted from blood. Specified subset: CD45RA+ positively selected. The receptor's source is a man aged 18 to 30 in good health. The chain carries TRBV14 and TRBJ2-7, with 7 bases matching TRBD2. CDR3: CASSRAGTYEQYF. The CDR3 nucleotides are TGTGCCAGCAGCCGAGCGGGAACCTACGAGCAGTACTTC.